This is a list of T cell receptor beta chains from one sample in a study of cytomegalovirus exposure and HLA in healthy donors. Clones were sequenced by immunoSEQ multiplex PCR, and TCRdb holds only the in-frame ones, with some missing. The sample contains 150,000 or so clones, over 60% of which appear only once. Source material: PBMCs. The receptors were sampled from a woman aged 25 to 45 in good health and CMV-seronegative. Each CDR3 is given with its conserved first and last residue. The order of the fields is clone size, J gene, D gene, V gene, CDR3 DNA, CDR3 protein. The D gene is left open where the match is weak. Clone size, where shown, is once, few, many, or a class for clones that have expanded.

once	TRBJ2-7	TRBD2	TRBV29-1	TGCAGCGTTGGCAGGGACTACGTGGAGCAGTACTTC	CSVGRDYVEQYF
.	TRBJ2-3	TRBD2	TRBV13	TGTGCCAGCAGGGGACTAGCGGGGGGGTATGGTACGCAGTATTTT	CASRGLAGGYGTQYF
.	TRBJ1-1	.	TRBV30	TGTGCCTGGAGTGTACTGGGGAGCACTGAAGCTTTCTTT	CAWSVLGSTEAFF
once	TRBJ1-1	.	TRBV5-1	TGCGCCAGCAGCCTGGAGGGAGTCATGAACACTGAAGCTTTCTTT	CASSLEGVMNTEAFF
.	TRBJ2-7	TRBD1	TRBV29-1	TGCAGCGCCCGAATGGACTCCCGGGACAGGGGGCCCCCTTCCCCCTACGAGCAGTACTTC	CSARMDSRDRGPPSPYEQYF
.	TRBJ2-1	TRBD2	TRBV27	TGTGCCAGCAGTTACCCTAGCGGGGGTCCTTCCAGCTCCTACAATGAGCAGTTCTTC	CASSYPSGGPSSSYNEQFF
.	TRBJ2-2	TRBD1	TRBV7-6	TGTGCCAGCAGCTTAAAGACAGGGGGCAGGTACACCGGGGAGCTGTTTTTT	CASSLKTGGRYTGELFF
.	TRBJ1-6	.	TRBV14	TGTGCCAGCAGCCAAGACGACTATTCACCCCTCCACTTT	CASSQDDYSPLHF
.	TRBJ1-1	.	TRBV7-8	TGTGCCAGCAGCTCGGGACTGCTGAACACTGAAGCTTTCTTT	CASSSGLLNTEAFF
.	TRBJ1-2	.	TRBV30	TGTGCCTGGTCCCAGGGGCATATCTATGGCTACACCTTC	CAWSQGHIYGYTF
few	TRBJ1-3	.	TRBV6-1	TGTGCCAGCCTTGATACAGGCCGAGGAAACACCATATATTTT	CASLDTGRGNTIYF
.	TRBJ1-5	TRBD1	TRBV5-1	TGCGCCAGCAGCTTGGACGGGGACAGGGGGAGGAATCAGCCCCAGCATTTT	CASSLDGDRGRNQPQHF
.	TRBJ2-1	TRBD2	TRBV4-3	TGCGCCAGCAGCCTTGAGCGGGAGGTGTTGAATGAGCAGTTCTTC	CASSLEREVLNEQFF
.	TRBJ1-4	.	TRBV2	TGTGCCAGCAGTGACGGGATGGGTGAAAAACTGTTTTTT	CASSDGMGEKLFF
.	TRBJ2-7	TRBD1	TRBV5-5	TGTGCCAGCAGCATAAGGAACAGGGGGGAGCAGCAGTACTTC	CASSIRNRGEQQYF